The 14 T cell receptor beta chains listed next were all sequenced from one sample in a study of shared T cell receptors in the human thymus. Measured with immunoSEQ multiplex PCR; TCRdb has only the in-frame clones, and not every one. The table records a few hundred thousand clones, approximately 95% of them present only once. Material for sequencing was thymocytes. The receptors shown here come from a human donor.

This chain connects TRBV28 to TRBJ2-5, with D possibly matching TRBD2 (5 bases). Germline V gene data show CDR1 as MDHEN and CDR2 as SYDVKM. This CDR3 has 15 amino acids. The ends were cut back, 6 bases at V and 5 bases at J, with 19 bases in the middle. The DNA of the CDR3 is TGTGCCAGCAGCCCCGTAAACACTAGATGGGAGACCCAGTACTTC. This translates into CASSPVNTRWETQYF.

The chain employs TRBV7-8 and TRBJ2-5; D gene uncertain. Trimming took off 3 bases at V and 0 bases at J, with 17 bases between the two ends. The V gene's germline CDR1 is SGHVS and CDR2 FQNEAQ. CDR3 length: 17 amino acids. CDR3 sequence (DNA): TGTGCCAGCAGCTTCTACCCCCGCTATGGGTACCAAGAGACCCAGTACTTC. This sequence encodes CASSFYPRYGYQETQYF.

The CDR3 spells CASSPRLPGQGAPVLNEQFF. The CDR3 DNA reads as TGTGCCAGCTCACCCCGATTGCCGGGACAGGGGGCTCCGGTTTTGAATGAGCAGTTCTTC. The chain is built from TRBV18 and TRBJ2-1, with 12 nucleotides matching TRBD1. CDR3 size: 20 residues. Germline trimming cut 3 bases from V and 7 bases from J; bases unmatched to any gene: 19. Germline loops: CDR1 KGHSH, CDR2 LQKENI.

The chain has TRBV7-8 and TRBJ2-7, with 9 bases lining up with TRBD2. V shed 0 bases and J 5 bases; nucleotides not matched to a gene: 8. This CDR3 is built from 16 residues. Germline V CDR1 and CDR2: SGHVS, FQNEAQ. CDR3 region: CASSLASRLAGNEQYF. CDR3 DNA sequence: TGTGCCAGCAGCTTAGCTAGTCGGCTAGCGGGGAACGAGCAGTACTTC.

This clone was seen once. V and J are TRBV25-1 and TRBJ2-5, with TRBD2 identical over 7 bases. This CDR3 has 13 residues. V shed 6 bases and J 5 bases; nucleotides not matched to a gene: 6. Germline V CDR1 and CDR2: MGHDK, SYGVNS. Here the CDR3 DNA reads TGTGCCAGCAGGGGAGGGGCCCGGGAGACCCAGTACTTC. This codes for CASRGGARETQYF.

CDR3 in amino acids: CASSVVSGRQETQYF. In DNA form, the CDR3 reads TGTGCCAGCAGCGTAGTGTCCGGGAGGCAAGAGACCCAGTACTTC. J is TRBJ2-5 and V is TRBV9; 7 bases fit TRBD2. Trimming cost V 0 bases and J 2 bases; bases outside gene matches: 4. Germline assignment: CDR1 SGDLS and CDR2 YYNGEE. The CDR3 is made up of 15 amino acids.

V is TRBV15 and J is TRBJ2-1, with 13 nucleotides matching TRBD2. CDR3 length equals 15 residues. V lost 4 bases and J lost 5; bases outside the gene matches: 2. Germline V gene sequence: CDR1 LNHNV, CDR2 YYDKDF (reference sequence). The CDR3 loop is CATSITSGGDNEQFF. CDR3 coding DNA: TGTGCCACCAGCATAACTAGCGGGGGGGACAATGAGCAGTTCTTC.

The CDR3 DNA follows: TGTGCCAGTACCGGAGGGCGAAATAATGAAAAACTGTTTTTT. This encodes CASTGGRNNEKLFF. The gene calls are TRBV19 and TRBJ1-4; D is unclear. The CDR3 loop spans 14 amino acids. Germline V lookup: CDR1 LNHDA, CDR2 SQIVND (reference sequence). V lost 7 bases and J lost 4, with 13 bases in between.

The chain joins TRBV5-1 to TRBJ2-1, with 9 bases identical to TRBD2. J lost 5 bases, V lost 4 bases, and 13 bases had no gene match. CDR1 and CDR2 from the germline V gene are SGHRS and YFSETQ. This CDR3 has 17 residues. The CDR3, as DNA: TGCGCCAGCAGCCTTCGGGCTAGCGGGATGGGGGACAATGAGCAGTTCTTC. This gives the protein CASSLRASGMGDNEQFF.

V usage is TRBV2 and J usage is TRBJ2-5; 14 bases agree with TRBD2. After removal of 3 bases from V and 3 bases from J, the junction contained 0 bases not matched to a gene. The CDR3 sequence is 15 residues long. Germline V gene sequence: CDR1 SNHLY, CDR2 FYNNEI. The CDR3 DNA reads TGTGCCAGCAGTGAGGGACTAGCGGGAGAAGAGACCCAGTACTTC. Its translation is CASSEGLAGEETQYF.

The chain has TRBV10-2 and TRBJ2-7, with 7 positions matching TRBD2. The J segment lost 4 bases and the V segment lost 11 bases, leaving 17 bases of the junction unmatched. The CDR3 extends over 15 amino acids. Germline V gives CDR1 WSHSY, CDR2 SAAADI. CDR3 loop: CAGTREPCSFYEQYF. The CDR3 DNA follows: TGCGCCGGAACGCGGGAGCCCTGTAGTTTTTACGAGCAGTACTTC.

The chain employs TRBV28 and TRBJ1-2, with 9 bases identical to TRBD1. Germline V gene lookup returns CDR1 MDHEN and CDR2 SYDVKM. The V gene end was trimmed by 7 bases and the J gene end by 0 bases; junction bases not matched to a gene: 15. This CDR3 spans 18 amino acids. The CDR3 spells CASTGPGTGSNANYGYTF. The CDR3 DNA reads TGTGCCAGCACCGGCCCCGGGACAGGGAGCAATGCTAACTATGGCTACACCTTC.

The J gene is TRBJ2-7, the V gene TRBV28; the D gene is possibly TRBD1 (6 bases). The V end was cut by 7 bases, the J end by 3 bases, with 28 bases between. The CDR3 runs to 18 residues. CDR1 MDHEN and CDR2 SYDVKM come from the germline V gene. The CDR3 loop is CASIGGHTLLDGDYEQYF. The CDR3 DNA sequence: TGTGCCAGCATTGGGGGACATACCTTACTAGATGGGGACTACGAGCAGTACTTC.

The chain has TRBV9 and TRBJ2-1, with 7 nucleotides matching TRBD1. J lost 4 bases, V lost 0 bases, and 7 bases had no gene match. CDR1 is SGDLS and CDR2 is YYNGEE in the germline V gene. The CDR3 runs to 16 residues. The CDR3: CASSVVPGTEYNEQFF. The CDR3 bases are TGTGCCAGCAGCGTAGTCCCCGGGACAGAGTACAATGAGCAGTTCTTC.